A single T cell receptor beta chain is shown here with its context. The entry originates in a study of Graves' ophthalmopathy and Graves' hyperthyroidism. For the study at large: Blood was drawn at initial diagnosis, before any treatment.

The authors amplified TCR beta CDR3 regions, and they did so from RNA transcripts for repertoire sequencing. The library came from an HTBI-primed first-round RT-PCR and a second-round multiplex PCR. One entry per CDR3 protein results from TCRdb running MiXCR on the multiplex PCR reads. The sample has approximately 210,000 distinct CDR3 sequences, under 30% seen once. An approximately 10 ml volume of fresh peripheral blood provided the PBMCs. This CDR3 is 13 amino acids long. The V end was cut by 6 bases, the J end by 0 bases, with 8 bases between. This chain uses TRBV12-3 or TRBV12-4 with TRBJ1-2, with no clear D. Sequencing used peripheral blood. The clonotype comes from a man over 45 with Graves' ophthalmopathy. The CDR3 loop reads CASSRGANYGYTF. DNA of the CDR3: TGTGCCAGCAGCCGTGGGGCTAACTATGGCTACACCTTC.